The 23 T cell receptor beta chains in this list originate from one sample, sequenced in a study of response to subunit inactivated influenza vaccine. TCRdb re-analysed the RT-PCR reads in MiXCR, keeping a single row per CDR3 protein. The repertoire includes around 540,000 distinct CDR3 sequences, roughly 12% of them detected once, and more than 8.5% sits in the top ten. The sample here was PBMCs from blood, taken on the day of vaccination. Receptor source: a man aged 50-59 years who received an inactivated influenza vaccine.

In this sample, this clonotype turned up a few times. This sequence joins TRBV9 and TRBJ1-2; possible D gene TRBD1, 6 bases. The CDR3 extends over 13 amino acids. Germline V gene data show CDR1 as SGDLS and CDR2 as YYNGEE. The V gene lost 2 bases and the J gene lost 7 bases, with 12 bases spanning the gap. The CDR3 here is CASSVARGRGYTF. CDR3 DNA: TGTGCCAGCAGCGTTGCCAGGGGCCGTGGCTACACCTTC.

This clonotype appeared a few times. This chain connects TRBV12-3 or TRBV12-4 to TRBJ2-5, with 11 bases matching TRBD2. The CDR3 length is 16 residues. V shed 6 bases, J shed 0 bases, and the junction held 6 bases outside the gene matches. The chain's CDR3 is CASSQRTSGYQETQYF. In DNA, the CDR3 is TGTGCCAGCAGCCAACGGACTAGCGGGTACCAAGAGACCCAGTACTTC.

This clonotype was observed a handful of times. The chain uses TRBV24-1 and TRBJ2-3; D is perhaps TRBD2 (5 bases). Trimming took off 1 base at V and 2 bases at J, with 18 bases between the two ends. Per germline, CDR1 KGHDR and CDR2 SFDVKD. This CDR3 is built from 18 residues. The CDR3 reads CATSDLNTRADDTDTQYF. The CDR3, as DNA: TGTGCCACCAGTGATTTAAATACGAGAGCGGACGACACAGATACGCAGTATTTT.

The rearrangement joins TRBV12-3 or TRBV12-4 to TRBJ2-1, with D perhaps given as TRBD1 or TRBD2 (5 bases each). There are 14 residues in the CDR3. V lost 1 base, J lost 15 bases, and 19 bases lay in between. The chain's CDR3 is CASSLVPGGRLSFF. DNA for the CDR3: TGTGCCAGCAGTTTAGTCCCTGGGGGTCGATTGTCGTTCTTC.

V gene TRBV7-2 combines with J gene TRBJ1-6; no clear D. The CDR3 loop spans 15 amino acids. In germline, CDR1 is SGHTA, CDR2 FQGNSA. Trimming left V 3 bases short and J 7 bases short, with 13 bases between. The CDR3 here is CASSFWAQPNSPLHF. In DNA, the CDR3 is TGTGCCAGCAGCTTTTGGGCGCAGCCGAATTCACCCCTCCACTTT. The complete variable domain, with remaining parts taken from reference TRBV7-2 and TRBJ1-6, reads GAGVSQSPSNKVTEKGKDVELRCDPISGHTALYWYRQSLGQGLEFLIYFQGNSAPDKSGLPSDRFSAERTGGSVSTLTIQRTQQEDSAVYLCASSFWAQPNSPLHFGNGTRLTVT.

In this sample, this clonotype turned up a few times. The V and J genes are TRBV7-3 and TRBJ2-6; maybe TRBD1 (6 bases). Germline assignment: CDR1 SGHTA and CDR2 FQGTGA. V lost 5 bases, J lost 1 base, and 12 bases lay in between. This CDR3 region has 16 residues. The CDR3 region is CASSGYRVSGANVLTF. The CDR3 region has the DNA TGTGCCAGCAGCGGTTACAGGGTATCTGGGGCCAACGTCCTGACTTTC.

A few counts support this clonotype. This sequence joins TRBV6-2 or TRBV6-3 and TRBJ2-6; D may be TRBD1 (6 bases). The CDR3 length is 16 residues. CDR1 is MNHEY and CDR2 is SVGEGT in the germline V gene. V was shortened by 6 bases and J by 2 bases, with 14 bases between the two germline ends. The CDR3 loop reads CASSSTGIAGANVLTF. DNA of the CDR3: TGTGCCAGCAGCTCAACAGGGATCGCTGGGGCCAACGTCCTGACTTTC.

This clonotype appeared a few times. V usage is TRBV28 and J usage is TRBJ2-7; the D gene could be TRBD1 or TRBD2 (6 bases each). From germline, CDR1 is MDHEN and CDR2 SYDVKM. V was trimmed by 6 bases and J by 2 bases, leaving 17 bases between them. This CDR3 comprises 15 residues. CDR3 sequence reads: CASRMNTGAAYEQYF. The CDR3 DNA sequence: TGTGCCAGCAGAATGAACACGGGGGCTGCCTACGAGCAGTACTTC.

As DNA, the CDR3 is TGTGCCATCAGTGAGTCGATCACGAGAGAAATTCAGTACTTC. Its translation is CAISESITREIQYF. The chain uses TRBV10-3 and TRBJ2-4; D is unresolved. The CDR3 consists of 14 residues. The V gene's germline CDR1 is ENHRY and CDR2 SYGVKD. V lost 0 bases and J 10 bases, leaving 13 bases between the germline ends.

This clonotype was counted between two and nine times. The chain has TRBV20-1 and TRBJ2-3; D unresolved. This CDR3 has 15 amino acids. Deletions cut 2 bases from V and 1 base from J, with 13 bases between. CDR1 and CDR2 (germline): DFQATT, SNEGSKA (reference sequence). The CDR3 sequence: CSARLSVPRTDTQYF. DNA for the CDR3: TGCAGTGCTAGACTTAGTGTCCCTCGCACAGATACGCAGTATTTT.

CDR3 loop: CASSILEGGKNIQYF. The CDR3 DNA sequence: TGTGCCAGTAGTATCCTTGAGGGCGGCAAAAACATTCAGTACTTC. The chain links TRBV19 to TRBJ2-4; possible D gene TRBD2, 5 bases. This CDR3 has 15 residues. The germline V and J ends were trimmed by 3 bases and 3 bases, with 12 bases remaining between them. The V gene's germline CDR1 is LNHDA and CDR2 SQIVND (reference sequence).

The V gene is TRBV3-1, the J gene TRBJ2-1; D remains unclear. The CDR3 sequence is 17 residues long. Germline V gene data show CDR1 as LGHDT and CDR2 as YNNKEL (reference sequence). Trimming shortened V by 4 bases and J by 8 bases, and 24 bases separated the two germline ends. This CDR3 reads CASSPDSPPRSSYEQFF. The CDR3 DNA sequence: TGTGCCAGCAGCCCAGACTCCCCTCCTCGATCGTCCTATGAGCAGTTCTTC.

This sequence joins TRBV7-2 and TRBJ1-2, with a tentative D call TRBD1 (5 bases). V gave up 0 bases and J gave up 4 bases, with 18 bases separating them. The CDR3 sequence is 17 residues long. Germline CDR1 is SGHTA and CDR2 is FQGNSA. The CDR3 loop reads CASSLAGDAGRTYGYTF. The CDR3, as DNA: TGTGCCAGCAGCTTAGCGGGGGATGCAGGGAGGACCTATGGCTACACCTTC.

The rearrangement links TRBV12-3 or TRBV12-4 to TRBJ1-2; the D gene is possibly TRBD1 (5 bases). The CDR3 has 18 amino acids. Trimming stripped 6 bases from V and 2 bases from J, with 25 bases between. CDR3 protein: CASSYRVPGRTINYGYTF. The CDR3, as DNA: TGTGCCAGCAGCTATAGAGTACCCGGTAGGACAATCAACTATGGCTACACCTTC.

This clonotype occurred a few times. The genes are TRBV10-3 and TRBJ2-1; a possible D gene is TRBD2 (6 bases). Germline loops: CDR1 ENHRY, CDR2 SYGVKD. Trimming stripped 0 bases from V and 4 bases from J, with 13 bases between. The CDR3 sequence is 16 residues long. The CDR3: CAISESQGLSYNEQFF. As DNA, the CDR3 is TGTGCCATCAGTGAGTCCCAGGGACTTTCTTACAATGAGCAGTTCTTC.

Only a few counts were recorded for this clonotype. The chain uses TRBV12-3 or TRBV12-4 and TRBJ1-1; 9 bases are shared with TRBD1. The CDR3 sequence is 14 residues long. V was clipped by 6 bases and J by 5 bases; unmatched bases: 7. In DNA form, the CDR3 reads TGTGCCAGCAGACTACAGGGGGCAGCGACTGAAGCTTTCTTT. It encodes CASRLQGAATEAFF.

V usage is TRBV2 and J usage is TRBJ2-7; either TRBD1 or TRBD2 may fit D (5 bases each). The CDR3 is 14 amino acids. Germline loops: CDR1 SNHLY, CDR2 FYNNEI. V lost 3 bases and J lost 1, with 10 bases in between. CDR3 region: CASSDRGTSYEQYF. DNA for the CDR3: TGTGCCAGCAGTGATCGGGGCACATCCTACGAGCAGTACTTC. Supplemented by reference TRBV2 and TRBJ2-7, the full variable domain reads EPEVTQTPSHQVTQMGQEVILRCVPISNHLYFYWYRQILGQKVEFLVSFYNNEISEKSEIFDDQFSVERPDGSNFTLKIRSTKLEDSAMYFCASSDRGTSYEQYFGPGTRLTVT.

The V and J genes are TRBV27 and TRBJ2-2; 8 nucleotides line up with TRBD2. The trim removed 8 bases at V and 8 bases at J, leaving 10 bases unmatched. The CDR3 consists of 14 residues. Germline loops: CDR1 MNHEY, CDR2 SMNVEV (reference sequence). CDR3 DNA sequence: TGTGCCAGCTCGGGACTAGGGTTCGGAGGGGAGCTGTTTTTT. Translated: CASSGLGFGGELFF.

This clonotype turned up a few times. J is TRBJ2-7 and V is TRBV10-3; no clear D. CDR1 is ENHRY and CDR2 is SYGVKD in the germline V gene. The CDR3 contains 15 residues. V was trimmed by 0 bases and J by 0 bases, leaving 9 bases between them. CDR3 nucleotides: TGTGCCATCAGTGAGTCCATCGTCCCCTCCTACGAGCAGTACTTC. Protein: CAISESIVPSYEQYF.

J is TRBJ2-4 and V is TRBV27, with D possibly called TRBD1 or TRBD2 (7 bases each). Germline V gives CDR1 MNHEY, CDR2 SMNVEV (reference sequence). Deletions cut 6 bases from V and 0 bases from J, with 30 bases between. CDR3 size: 21 residues. The CDR3 here is CASRSGGLSPNRGSAKNIQYF. CDR3 DNA sequence: TGTGCCAGCAGGTCGGGGGGTCTCTCCCCGAACAGGGGTTCAGCCAAAAACATTCAGTACTTC.

There are a few counts of this clonotype. J is TRBJ2-1 and V is TRBV5-1, with TRBD2 matching 14 bases. The CDR3 sequence is 18 residues long. Germline CDR1 reads SGHRS; CDR2 reads YFSETQ. V shed 4 bases, J shed 0 bases, and the junction held 6 bases outside the gene matches. The CDR3 bases are TGCGCCAGCAGCACGGGACTAGCGGGAGCAGGCTCCTACAATGAGCAGTTCTTC. It specifies CASSTGLAGAGSYNEQFF.

This clonotype was counted at least ten times. The chain joins TRBV28 to TRBJ2-2; 7 nucleotides align to TRBD1. The V gene end was trimmed by 2 bases and the J gene end by 7 bases; junction bases not matched to a gene: 4. CDR1 is MDHEN and CDR2 is SYDVKM in the germline V gene. The CDR3 is made up of 14 amino acids. For the CDR3, the DNA is TGTGCCAGCAGTTTAGACAGGGTAATCGGGGAGCTGTTTTTT. Residues: CASSLDRVIGELFF.

The sample holds a few counts of this clonotype. V and J are TRBV28 and TRBJ2-7; D gene ambiguous. CDR3 length: 14 amino acids. CDR1 and CDR2 from the germline V gene are MDHEN and SYDVKM. The V and J ends lost 3 bases and 9 bases respectively, with 18 bases between them. CDR3 bases: TGTGCCAGCAGTTTCAGGCGACCGCCGTCGGGGCAGTACTTC. Translating gives CASSFRRPPSGQYF.